This T cell receptor beta chain derives from a study of blood T cell repertoires in COVID-19. This CDR3 comprises 16 residues. Germline V lookup: CDR1 SGHTA, CDR2 FQGTGA. Trimming removed 3 bases from V and 1 base from J, with 13 bases in between. All enrollees were roughly 18 to 95 years old and from approximately 24 US areas. Participant-given clinical history determined each cohort assignment. Donors in Cohort 3 who had recovered were those with two negative PCRs, healthcare professional clearance, or resolution of their symptoms. In the study's own analysis: Amplification of reference gene primers provided the estimated nucleated cell counts. This table comes from immunoSEQ multiplex PCR, and its TCRdb copy is limited to in-frame clones, with some not included. Clonal size and the V and J genes are those of that table, whereas D and trimming came from the DNA. The sample has more than 300,000 clones, about 92% seen once.

The sequenced material came from PBMCs or T cells enriched from blood (not recorded which). The chain carries TRBV7-3 and TRBJ1-5, with a tentative D call TRBD1 (6 bases). The sequence derives from a woman aged 30 to 39 who had recovered from COVID-19. CDR3 coding DNA: TGTGCCAGCAGCTTCCGACAGGTCGGAAGCAATCAGCCCCAGCATTTT. The encoded protein is CASSFRQVGSNQPQHF.